The 24 T cell receptor beta chains presented below share a single source sample, sequenced in a study of tumor-infiltrating lymphocytes in localized non-small cell lung cancer. The protocol was immunoSEQ multiplex PCR, while the TCRdb copy is restricted to in-frame clones and leaves out a portion. The sample carries about 24,000 clones, approximately 64% recorded once. The sequenced material came from lung tumor tissue. Receptors were obtained from a human donor with non-small cell lung cancer.

The chain has TRBV7-9 and TRBJ1-1; TRBD1 is a possible D gene (5 bases). Germline V gene lookup returns CDR1 SEHNR and CDR2 FQNEAQ (reference sequence). The CDR3 consists of 14 residues. The V and J ends lost 5 bases and 4 bases respectively, with 14 bases between them. The CDR3: CASSLRGHFTEAFF. In nucleotides, the CDR3 is TGTGCCAGCAGCCTGAGAGGACACTTCACTGAAGCTTTCTTT.

J is TRBJ1-1 and V is TRBV5-8; no definite D call. This CDR3 contains 15 residues. V gave up 3 bases and J gave up 0 bases, with 12 bases separating them. Per germline, CDR1 SGHTS and CDR2 YDEGEE. The CDR3 bases are TGTGCCAGCAGCTCCTTTCCGGGCTTGAACACTGAAGCTTTCTTT. Protein product: CASSSFPGLNTEAFF.

V and J are TRBV2 and TRBJ2-1; D remains unclear. The CDR3 runs to 11 residues. V dropped 7 bases and J dropped 10 bases, with 11 bases sitting between them. Per germline, CDR1 SNHLY and CDR2 FYNNEI. The CDR3 DNA sequence: TGTGCCAGCAAGTACTCGGCAGAGCAGTTCTTC. It translates to CASKYSAEQFF.

The chain is built from TRBV7-2 and TRBJ2-5; 8 bases are shared with TRBD2. The CDR3 length is 16 residues. Germline lookup yields CDR1 SGHTA and CDR2 FQGNSA. The junction had 11 bases not matched to a gene; V was cut back by 3 bases and J by 5 bases. In DNA, the CDR3 is TGTGCCAGCAGCTTGGGCGGTCGGGGGGGCCCGGAGACCCAGTACTTC. This translates into CASSLGGRGGPETQYF.

The V call is TRBV10-3, the J call TRBJ2-5; perhaps TRBD2 as D (5 bases). The germline CDR1 and CDR2 sequences are ENHRY and SYGVKD. Trimming left V 11 bases short and J 5 bases short, with 15 bases between. The CDR3 is 12 residues long. The CDR3 here is CAPGMGGETQYF. DNA of the CDR3: TGTGCCCCGGGGATGGGTGGGGAGACCCAGTACTTC.

V usage is TRBV10-2 and J usage is TRBJ2-2; D ambiguous. V lost 8 bases to trimming and J lost 6 bases, with 13 bases between them. The CDR3 is made up of 13 amino acids. Germline V lookup: CDR1 WSHSY, CDR2 SAAADI. Written as DNA, the CDR3 is TGCGCCAGCCTAGGATCAGGCCCCGGGGAGCTGTTTTTT. Translating it yields CASLGSGPGELFF.

The chain links TRBV29-1 to TRBJ2-4; D is uncertain. The CDR3 runs 15 residues. The germline CDR1 and CDR2 sequences are SQVTM and ANQGSEA. V gave up 2 bases and J gave up 1 base, with 12 bases separating them. The CDR3 loop is CSVESTYLAKNIQYF. In nucleotides, the CDR3 is TGCAGCGTTGAAAGTACGTATCTGGCCAAAAACATTCAGTACTTC. The full variable domain, its missing parts supplied by reference TRBV29-1 and TRBJ2-4, is SAVISQKPSRDICQRGTSLTIQCQVDSQVTMMFWYRQQPGQSLTLIATANQGSEATYESGFVIDKFPISRPNLTFSTLTVSNMSPEDSSIYLCSVESTYLAKNIQYFGAGTRLSVL.

This clone was seen only a few times. The rearrangement links TRBV19 to TRBJ1-2, with D uncertain. Trimming took 3 bases from V and 7 from J, leaving 12 bases between them. The CDR3 is 13 residues long. Looked up from germline, CDR1 is LNHDA and CDR2 is SQIVND (reference sequence). The CDR3 DNA is TGTGCCAGTAGTATCGAAGGGAACGGTGGCTACACCTTC. Residues: CASSIEGNGGYTF.

The chain employs TRBV5-1 and TRBJ2-7; D remains ambiguous. CDR1 and CDR2 (germline): SGHRS, YFSETQ. V was pared by 4 bases and J by 3 bases, with 14 bases between. The CDR3 extends over 14 amino acids. For the CDR3, the DNA is TGCGCCAGCAGCCAAGAGACGTCGTACTACGAGCAGTACTTC. Protein product: CASSQETSYYEQYF.

This chain links TRBV9 with TRBJ2-2; 11 bases are a match to TRBD2. V was pared by 0 bases and J by 6 bases, with 13 bases of the junction left unmatched. The CDR3 spans 19 residues. CDR1 is SGDLS, CDR2 YYNGEE, per germline. The chain's CDR3 is CASSVAPLTSGSFSGELFF. For the CDR3, the DNA is TGTGCCAGCAGCGTAGCCCCCTTAACTAGCGGGAGTTTCTCCGGGGAGCTGTTTTTT.

The chain employs TRBV5-4 and TRBJ1-2, with D possibly being TRBD1 (6 bases). The germline V gene has CDR1 SGHNT and CDR2 YYREEE (reference sequence). Trimming stripped 1 base from V and 7 bases from J, with 11 bases between. This CDR3 has 13 amino acids. The CDR3 coding sequence is TGTGCCAGCAGCTTGTGGGGGGCCCGTGGCTACACCTTC. It specifies CASSLWGARGYTF.

This clone was picked up a small number of times. V usage is TRBV7-2 and J usage is TRBJ1-5, with D unclear. Germline loops: CDR1 SGHTA, CDR2 FQGNSA. CDR3 length: 13 amino acids. Trimming stripped 5 bases from V and 6 bases from J, with 11 bases between. CDR3 bases: TGTGCCAGCAGCCCCGTCAGGACTCAGCCCCAGCATTTT. Translation gives CASSPVRTQPQHF.

V gene TRBV5-5 combines with J gene TRBJ2-2; TRBD2 matches 8 bases. V gave up 2 bases and J gave up 3 bases; unmatched junction bases: 12. The germline gives CDR1 SGHKS, CDR2 YYEKEE (reference sequence). The CDR3 runs to 18 residues. Written as DNA, the CDR3 is TGTGCCAGCAGCTTTAAACCCGGGAGGGCCGGAGACACCGGGGAGCTGTTTTTT. This gives the protein CASSFKPGRAGDTGELFF.

V usage is TRBV10-3 and J usage is TRBJ1-1; 10 nucleotides agree with TRBD1. In germline, CDR1 is ENHRY, CDR2 SYGVKD. The CDR3 covers 16 residues. Trimming removed 3 bases from V and 5 bases from J; junction bases left unmatched: 9. The CDR3 DNA is TGTGCCATCAGTGAAAGGGACAGGGGATCTGAGACTGAAGCTTTCTTT. The encoded protein is CAISERDRGSETEAFF.

This clone has just a few counts. The genes are TRBV7-9 and TRBJ2-2; 13 bases fit TRBD2. CDR3 length: 19 amino acids. Looked up from germline, CDR1 is SEHNR and CDR2 is FQNEAQ (reference sequence). V shed 0 bases, J shed 4 bases, and the junction held 8 bases outside the gene matches. The CDR3 sequence: CASSLAFGLAGDGTGELFF. The CDR3 DNA is TGTGCCAGCAGCTTAGCTTTTGGACTAGCGGGAGATGGCACCGGGGAGCTGTTTTTT.

The chain links TRBV5-5 to TRBJ2-1, with TRBD2 identical over 7 bases. Trimming removed 2 bases from V and 4 bases from J; junction bases left unmatched: 3. The CDR3 contains 14 residues. Germline-derived CDR1 and CDR2 are SGHKS and YYEKEE (reference sequence). For the CDR3, the DNA is TGTGCCAGCAGCTTAGTGGGGGGGTACAATGAGCAGTTCTTC. Its translation: CASSLVGGYNEQFF.

The genes are TRBV27 and TRBJ1-3, with a weak D call TRBD1 (6 bases). V was clipped by 7 bases and J by 4 bases, with 17 bases between them. CDR1 and CDR2 (germline): MNHEY, SMNVEV (reference sequence). This CDR3 has 15 residues. Here the CDR3 reads CASTSTGGPGNTIYF. The DNA of the CDR3 is TGTGCCAGCACTTCCACCGGGGGGCCAGGAAACACCATATATTTT.

By its share, this clone is medium-sized. At one end the junction does not follow the germline gene, possibly because of a read error. The chain has TRBV11-2 and TRBJ2-2; 7 bases are shared with TRBD1. The CDR3 consists of 15 residues. The germline CDR1 and CDR2 sequences are SGHAT and FQNNGV. The CDR3 region is CASSLTGAKTGELFF. DNA of the CDR3: TGTGCCAGCAGCTTAACAGGGGCGAAGACCGGGGAGCTGTTTTTT. The variable domain in full, completed from reference TRBV11-2 and TRBJ2-2, reads EAGVAQSPRYKIIEKRQSVAFWCNPISGHATLYWYQQILGQGPKLLIQFQNNGVVDDSQLPKDRFSAERLKGVDSTLKIQPAKLEDSAVYLCASSLTGAKTGELFFGEGSRLTVL.

This chain links TRBV18 with TRBJ1-2; 12 bases line up with TRBD1. Germline CDR1 is KGHSH and CDR2 is LQKENI. J was trimmed by 8 bases and V by 3 bases; bases with no gene match: 4. CDR3 length equals 14 residues. The CDR3 loop is CASSPGTGGAGYTF. CDR3 DNA sequence: TGTGCCAGCTCACCCGGGACAGGGGGCGCGGGCTACACCTTC.

This rearrangement joins TRBV19 to TRBJ2-5; perhaps TRBD2 as D (5 bases). Looked up from germline, CDR1 is LNHDA and CDR2 is SQIVND (reference sequence). Trimming left V 6 bases short and J 4 bases short, with 12 bases between. The CDR3 has 13 amino acids. The CDR3 DNA reads TGTGCCAGTAGCCTTACTAGGTTAGAGACCCAGTACTTC. This codes for CASSLTRLETQYF.

The J gene is TRBJ2-1, the V gene TRBV10-3; 13 positions agree with TRBD2. Germline CDR1 and CDR2: ENHRY and SYGVKD. The CDR3 runs 15 residues. Germline trimming cut 7 bases from V and 7 bases from J; bases unmatched to any gene: 7. Here the CDR3 reads CAINRLAGGGNEQFF. In DNA, the CDR3 is TGTGCCATCAACCGACTAGCGGGAGGAGGGAATGAGCAGTTCTTC.

This chain joins TRBV6-6 and TRBJ2-7, with TRBD1 matching 7 bases. Germline V lookup: CDR1 MNHNY, CDR2 SVGAGI (reference sequence). This CDR3 contains 15 residues. V dropped 5 bases and J dropped 2; count of bases not matched to a gene: 9. The CDR3 nucleotides read TGTGCCAGCAGTGATTACAGGGGCTCCACCTACGAGCAGTACTTC. This encodes CASSDYRGSTYEQYF.

The rearrangement joins TRBV9 to TRBJ2-7; D unresolved. The CDR3 contains 13 residues. The germline gives CDR1 SGDLS, CDR2 YYNGEE. V lost 7 bases and J lost 7, with 18 bases in between. The CDR3, as DNA: TGTGCCAGCGGTACCGAGTACGAGGCGGAGCAGTACTTC. Amino acids: CASGTEYEAEQYF.

The chain joins TRBV7-9 to TRBJ2-7; TRBD2 matches at 10 bases. The CDR3 runs to 16 residues. V was pared by 1 base and J by 5 bases, with 8 bases of the junction left unmatched. The germline V gene has CDR1 SEHNR and CDR2 FQNEAQ (reference sequence). CDR3 residues: CASSLEWASGSHEQYF. The CDR3 DNA sequence: TGTGCCAGCAGCTTAGAGTGGGCTAGCGGGAGCCACGAGCAGTACTTC.